The 18 T cell receptor beta chains listed next were all sequenced from one sample in a study of cytomegalovirus exposure and HLA in healthy donors. Researchers ran the PCR with 60 Vbeta and 13 Jbeta primers. The method was immunoSEQ multiplex PCR; TCRdb's version includes in-frame clones alone and lacks a portion of them. The sample has 200,000 to 250,000 clones; about four fifths are singletons. Sequenced sample: PBMCs. Receptor source: a woman aged 50 to 60 in good health and CMV-seropositive.

This chain connects TRBV7-3 to TRBJ2-7; no definite D call. The CDR3 loop spans 17 amino acids. V lost 0 bases and J 0 bases, leaving 15 bases between the germline ends. Per germline, CDR1 SGHTA and CDR2 FQGTGA. For the CDR3, the DNA is TGTGCCAGCAGCTTAACTCTACTCGAGTCCCCCTCCTACGAGCAGTACTTC. This encodes CASSLTLLESPSYEQYF.

The V call is TRBV21-1, the J call TRBJ2-2; TRBD1, the D gene given by the table, was not confirmed from the DNA. TRBV21-1 is a known pseudogene. The CDR3 extends over 15 amino acids. The CDR3 loop reads CASTRTGSNTGELFF. The DNA for the CDR3 is TGTGCCAGCACCCGGACAGGGTCGAACACCGGGGAGCTGTTTTTT.

This clone came up a few times. The rearrangement uses TRBV7-6 and TRBJ1-4; D unclear. Trimming pared 4 bases from V and 4 bases from J, leaving 7 bases between. From germline, CDR1 is SGHVS and CDR2 FNYEAQ. The CDR3 runs to 13 residues. The CDR3 DNA sequence: TGTGCCAGCAGCTCCGGGTTTAATGAAAAACTGTTTTTT. This sequence encodes CASSSGFNEKLFF.

The chain joins TRBV6-5 to TRBJ1-4; D not certain. CDR1 MNHEY and CDR2 SVGAGI come from the germline V gene. V was pared by 2 bases and J by 8 bases, with 15 bases between. CDR3 length: 15 amino acids. CDR3 amino acids: CASSYVWEGGEKLFF. The CDR3 nucleotides read TGTGCCAGCAGTTACGTGTGGGAGGGAGGGGAAAAACTGTTTTTT.

This chain links TRBV7-8 with TRBJ1-2; D is unclear. Germline V CDR1 and CDR2: SGHVS, FQNEAQ. CDR3 size: 14 residues. The germline V and J ends were trimmed by 2 bases and 3 bases, with 10 bases remaining between them. In DNA form, the CDR3 reads TGTGCCAGCAGCTTATCCCTAGAATACTATGGCTACACCTTC. Its translation is CASSLSLEYYGYTF.

The chain carries TRBV28 and TRBJ1-4; TRBD1 is a possible D gene (5 bases). The CDR3 spans 15 residues. CDR1 is MDHEN and CDR2 is SYDVKM in the germline V gene. Trimming stripped 5 bases from V and 6 bases from J, with 16 bases between. CDR3 loop: CASSRFGTGDEKLFF. The DNA of the CDR3 is TGTGCCAGCAGTAGGTTCGGGACGGGAGATGAAAAACTGTTTTTT. Drawing the rest from reference TRBV28 and TRBJ1-4, the complete variable domain is DVKVTQSSRYLVKRTGEKVFLECVQDMDHENMFWYRQDPGLGLRLIYFSYDVKMKEKGDIPEGYSVSREKKERFSLILESASTNQTSMYLCASSRFGTGDEKLFFGSGTQLSVL.

V is TRBV28 and J is TRBJ1-5, with D uncertain. CDR1 and CDR2 (germline): MDHEN, SYDVKM. Trimming removed 3 bases from V and 1 base from J, with 13 bases in between. This CDR3 has 16 residues. The CDR3, as DNA: TGTGCCAGCAGTTTTCTCAAGCGGGAGAGCAATCAGCCCCAGCATTTT. Its protein is CASSFLKRESNQPQHF.

The gene calls are TRBV19 and TRBJ1-5; D unresolved. V lost 5 bases and J 3 bases, leaving 5 bases between the germline ends. The CDR3 is 12 amino acids. Per germline, CDR1 LNHDA and CDR2 SQIVND (reference sequence). CDR3 loop: CASSRANQPQHF. CDR3 sequence (DNA): TGTGCCAGTAGTCGCGCCAATCAGCCCCAGCATTTT.

In DNA form, the CDR3 reads TGTGCCAGCAGCGAGACCTACGAGCAGTACTTC. Its translation: CASSETYEQYF. The J gene is TRBJ2-7, the V gene TRBV7-2; D gene ambiguous. The CDR3 contains 11 residues. The V and J ends lost 5 bases and 2 bases respectively, with 4 bases between them. In germline, CDR1 is SGHTA, CDR2 FQGNSA.

The V gene is TRBV2, the J gene TRBJ2-7, with 8 positions matching TRBD1. The germline gives CDR1 SNHLY, CDR2 FYNNEI. There are 13 residues in the CDR3. V dropped 5 bases and J dropped 2; count of bases not matched to a gene: 2. The CDR3 coding sequence is TGTGCCAGCAGTCCGGACAGGGCCTACGAGCAGTACTTC. Amino acids: CASSPDRAYEQYF.

Only a few counts were recorded for this clone. The chain employs TRBV5-6 and TRBJ1-2, with D perhaps matching TRBD1 (6 bases). Germline V gene sequence: CDR1 SGHDT, CDR2 YYEEEE. V was pared by 4 bases and J by 4 bases, with 14 bases between. The CDR3 sequence is 14 residues long. The CDR3: CASSRPGGRYGYTF. DNA of the CDR3: TGTGCCAGCAGCCGGCCGGGGGGCCGCTATGGCTACACCTTC.

V usage is TRBV28 and J usage is TRBJ1-4; D perhaps matches TRBD1 (6 bases). CDR3 size: 15 residues. Per the germline V gene, CDR1 is MDHEN and CDR2 is SYDVKM. Trimming removed 5 bases from V and 8 bases from J, with 18 bases in between. The CDR3 region has the DNA TGTGCCAGCAGTATAACAGGGTCCGGGGAGGAAAAACTGTTTTTT. Its translation is CASSITGSGEEKLFF.

V and J are TRBV11-3 and TRBJ1-6; possibly TRBD1 for D (5 bases). The germline V and J ends were trimmed by 6 bases and 9 bases, with 21 bases remaining between them. This CDR3 has 16 amino acids. Germline V lookup: CDR1 SGHNT, CDR2 YENEEA. CDR3 DNA: TGTGCCAGCAGGCTACCAACGGGATCCGGGGGTTCACCCCTCCACTTT. Its translation: CASRLPTGSGGSPLHF.

The chain carries TRBV9 and TRBJ1-2; 7 nucleotides line up with TRBD1. Germline V gene data show CDR1 as SGDLS and CDR2 as YYNGEE. This CDR3 region has 15 residues. Trimming took 4 bases from V and 4 from J; bases not matched to a gene: 10. This CDR3 is CASSLRDSLGYGYTF. DNA of the CDR3: TGTGCCAGCAGCCTGCGGGACAGTCTTGGCTATGGCTACACCTTC.

The gene calls are TRBV30 and TRBJ2-5, with 7 bases identical to TRBD2. CDR3 length: 13 residues. CDR1 GTSNPN and CDR2 SVGIG come from the germline V gene (reference sequence). With 3 bases clipped from V and 14 bases from J, the junction kept 15 bases outside the gene matches. The CDR3 bases are TGTGCCTGGAGACCCGGGTGGCGGGGAGGGAATTACTTC. Its protein is CAWRPGWRGGNYF.

The V and J genes are TRBV7-2 and TRBJ2-4; a possible D gene is TRBD2 (6 bases). The CDR3 consists of 18 residues. Germline V CDR1 and CDR2: SGHTA, FQGNSA. Trimming pared 2 bases from V and 3 bases from J, leaving 20 bases between. CDR3 sequence reads: CASSLSGVASSGKNIQYF. The CDR3 region has the DNA TGTGCCAGCAGCTTATCGGGAGTAGCCAGTTCGGGCAAAAACATTCAGTACTTC.

The gene calls are TRBV2 and TRBJ2-2; tentatively, D is TRBD2 (6 bases). CDR1 is SNHLY and CDR2 is FYNNEI in the germline V gene. Trimming removed 7 bases at V and 6 bases at J, with 12 bases between. This CDR3 region has 13 residues. The CDR3 sequence is CASTPAGAGELFF. The DNA of the CDR3 is TGTGCCAGCACTCCAGCGGGCGCCGGGGAGCTGTTTTTT.

This clone has only one observation. The genes are TRBV6-5 and TRBJ1-2, with 8 bases aligning to TRBD1. From germline, CDR1 is MNHEY and CDR2 SVGAGI. This CDR3 spans 15 amino acids. Losses at the gene ends were 2 bases for V and 6 bases for J; bases not matched to a gene: 8. The CDR3 here is CASSYLSGQANGYTF. The CDR3 nucleotides are TGTGCCAGCAGTTACCTGTCGGGACAGGCGAATGGCTACACCTTC.